The 17 T cell receptor beta chains below all came from one sample that was sequenced in a study of vaccination and CD4 T cells after COVID-19. Sequencing of DNA taken from cultured CD4+ T cells relied on the Oncomine TCR Beta short-read assay. TCRdb independently ran MiXCR on the PCR reads; one entry per CDR3 protein. This sample has about 26,000 distinct CDR3 sequences, with about 39% found just once. Treatment meaning: roughly nine-day PBMC culture with coronavirus spike peptide pools or control peptides (ViraFEST assay). Antigens of these TCRs are unknown. Input material: CD4+ T cells from blood, cultured in vitro. These TCRs come from a human donor who had recovered from COVID-19.

The chain carries TRBV28 and TRBJ2-7; D uncertain. The germline V gene has CDR1 MDHEN and CDR2 SYDVKM. This CDR3 comprises 12 residues. V was cut by 7 bases and J by 9 bases, with 16 bases left in between. The CDR3 sequence: CASNNVRFGQYF. CDR3 DNA: TGTGCCAGCAACAACGTTCGGTTTGGGCAGTACTTC.

This clonotype appeared a few times. The V call is TRBV5-6, the J call TRBJ2-7, with no clear D. The CDR3 length is 11 residues. Trimming removed 4 bases from V and 3 bases from J, with 5 bases in between. Germline CDR1 reads SGHDT; CDR2 reads YYEEEE. The CDR3 bases are TGTGCCAGCAGCCGGTTCTACGAGCAGTACTTC. Its translation is CASSRFYEQYF.

This clonotype appeared a few times. The rearrangement uses TRBV19 and TRBJ1-2; the match to TRBD1 covers 8 bases. This CDR3 has 17 amino acids. J gave up 4 bases and V 0 bases, and 10 bases lay outside the gene matches. Per the germline V gene, CDR1 is LNHDA and CDR2 is SQIVND (reference sequence). The CDR3 nucleotides are TGTGCCAGTAGTATAGATCCCGTACAGGGGGTCATCTATGGCTACACCTTC. Translation gives CASSIDPVQGVIYGYTF.

CDR3 region: CASSLNTPGDEQFF. The CDR3 bases are TGTGCCAGCAGCTTAAATACCCCAGGGGATGAGCAGTTCTTC. The gene calls are TRBV7-3 and TRBJ2-1; weak D call: TRBD1 (6 bases). The CDR3 is made up of 14 amino acids. From germline, CDR1 is SGHTA and CDR2 FQGTGA. V was shortened by 1 base and J by 8 bases, with 12 bases between the two germline ends.

The chain is built from TRBV7-9 and TRBJ2-7, with 12 bases matching TRBD2. This CDR3 is 18 amino acids long. Germline V lookup: CDR1 SEHNR, CDR2 FQNEAQ (reference sequence). V lost 5 bases to trimming and J lost 0 bases; unmatched junction nucleotides: 11. The CDR3 DNA sequence: TGTGCCAGCAGCCCCGGGACTAGCGGGCTTGGGCCCTCCTACGAGCAGTACTTC. It codes for CASSPGTSGLGPSYEQYF.

This clonotype appeared a few times. This chain uses TRBV2 with TRBJ2-7; 9 positions match TRBD1. The CDR3 spans 13 residues. Trimming removed 7 bases from V and 6 bases from J; junction bases left unmatched: 7. The germline V gene has CDR1 SNHLY and CDR2 FYNNEI. DNA for the CDR3: TGTGCCAGCACCGGGACAGGGTTTGGCGAGCAGTACTTC. As protein: CASTGTGFGEQYF.

The genes are TRBV2 and TRBJ1-5; TRBD1 is a possible D gene (5 bases). V was cut by 6 bases and J by 1 base, with 10 bases left in between. The CDR3 sequence is 14 residues long. Germline values: CDR1 SNHLY, CDR2 FYNNEI. The CDR3 is CASSAWDSNQPQHF. In DNA, the CDR3 is TGTGCCAGCAGCGCCTGGGACAGCAATCAGCCCCAGCATTTT.

This sequence joins TRBV5-6 and TRBJ2-7, with 9 nucleotides matching TRBD1. CDR1 and CDR2 (germline): SGHDT, YYEEEE. Trimming removed 4 bases from V and 2 bases from J; junction bases left unmatched: 4. The CDR3 loop spans 14 amino acids. CDR3 nucleotides: TGTGCCAGCAGCAAGGGACAGGGAGCCTACGAGCAGTACTTC. This gives the protein CASSKGQGAYEQYF.

V gene TRBV28 combines with J gene TRBJ2-7, with D hard to call. The CDR3 runs 15 residues. Germline loops: CDR1 MDHEN, CDR2 SYDVKM. V lost 5 bases to trimming and J lost 5 bases, with 19 bases between them. CDR3 amino acids: CASSPSLAGIHEQYF. The CDR3, as DNA: TGTGCCAGCAGTCCGTCTCTTGCAGGTATCCACGAGCAGTACTTC.

This clonotype was seen once. This chain uses TRBV7-3 with TRBJ2-1, with 7 bases aligning to TRBD1. Germline V gives CDR1 SGHTA, CDR2 FQGTGA. The trim removed 4 bases at V and 8 bases at J, leaving 11 bases unmatched. CDR3 length: 15 amino acids. This chain's CDR3 is CASSSRQGLWHEQFF. The CDR3 DNA reads TGTGCCAGCAGCTCGCGACAGGGTCTATGGCATGAGCAGTTCTTC.

This clonotype was counted between two and nine times. The chain employs TRBV6-5 and TRBJ2-1, with D possibly TRBD2 on 6 matching bases. Germline V gene lookup returns CDR1 MNHEY and CDR2 SVGAGI. This CDR3 is 17 amino acids long. Trimming left V 0 bases short and J 0 bases short, with 12 bases between. The CDR3 protein is CASSYSTWRGSYNEQFF. The CDR3 DNA is TGTGCCAGCAGTTACTCGACCTGGAGGGGCTCCTACAATGAGCAGTTCTTC.

This clonotype was found a few times. The rearrangement links TRBV7-9 to TRBJ1-4, with D perhaps matching TRBD1 (5 bases). The germline V and J ends were trimmed by 1 base and 7 bases, with 10 bases remaining between them. The CDR3 has 14 amino acids. Germline loops: CDR1 SEHNR, CDR2 FQNEAQ (reference sequence). The chain's CDR3 is CASSLGGFGEKLFF. The CDR3 bases are TGTGCCAGCAGCTTAGGGGGGTTTGGTGAAAAACTGTTTTTT.

The chain links TRBV5-1 to TRBJ1-1; D is perhaps TRBD1 (6 bases). Germline V gene data show CDR1 as SGHRS and CDR2 as YFSETQ. The CDR3 runs 15 residues. V lost 1 base and J 5 bases, leaving 15 bases between the germline ends. CDR3: CASSLSGARGTEAFF. DNA for the CDR3: TGCGCCAGCAGCTTGTCGGGGGCGCGAGGAACTGAAGCTTTCTTT.

This chain joins TRBV28 and TRBJ2-7; D may be TRBD2 (6 bases). Looked up from germline, CDR1 is MDHEN and CDR2 is SYDVKM. Trimming took off 7 bases at V and 6 bases at J, with 13 bases between the two ends. The CDR3 has 12 residues. This CDR3 reads CASISGGREQYF. The CDR3 region has the DNA TGTGCCAGCATATCCGGGGGACGCGAGCAGTACTTC.

This clonotype was recorded once. The gene calls are TRBV19 and TRBJ1-4; D might be TRBD1 (5 bases). This CDR3 is built from 14 residues. Germline CDR1 LNHDA, CDR2 SQIVND (reference sequence). V was cut by 5 bases and J by 7 bases, with 14 bases left in between. The CDR3 region is CASSRQGGSEKLFF. In nucleotides, the CDR3 is TGTGCCAGTAGTCGGCAGGGCGGCAGTGAAAAACTGTTTTTT.

V usage is TRBV4-2 and J usage is TRBJ2-1, with 8 bases aligning to TRBD2. The CDR3 is 18 residues long. J lost 7 bases, V lost 0 bases, and 14 bases had no gene match. Germline V lookup: CDR1 LGHNA, CDR2 YNFKEQ. The CDR3 sequence: CASSQDQFRGGGRNEQFF. The CDR3 bases are TGTGCCAGCAGCCAAGATCAATTTCGAGGCGGGGGGAGAAATGAGCAGTTCTTC.

The V call is TRBV18, the J call TRBJ1-4, with D unclear. The V gene's germline CDR1 is KGHSH and CDR2 LQKENI. The V and J ends lost 3 bases and 3 bases respectively, with 5 bases between them. This CDR3 spans 13 amino acids. CDR3 coding DNA: TGTGCCAGCTCACCCGGTCCTAATGAAAAACTGTTTTTT. Protein sequence: CASSPGPNEKLFF.